This T cell receptor (beta chain) stems from a study of shared clonotypes between healthy human individuals. Germline lookup yields CDR1 WNHNN and CDR2 SYGVQD (reference sequence). V shed 3 bases, J shed 1 base, and the junction held 1 base outside the gene matches. The CDR3 covers 14 residues. Produced via immunoSEQ multiplex PCR; TCRdb's table is partial and in-frame only. The sample lists about 2,500,000 clones, more than 90% occurring once. In this sample, this clone turned up a few times. What was sequenced was naive CD4+ T cells sorted from blood. Specified subset: CD45RA+ positively selected. The origin of this receptor is a young man in good health. This chain links TRBV10-1 with TRBJ2-7, with 9 bases matching TRBD1. The CDR3 loop reads CASSEGTGSYEQYF. CDR3 coding DNA: TGCGCCAGCAGTGAAGGGACAGGGTCCTACGAGCAGTACTTC.